The rows below give T cell receptor beta chains drawn from one sample of a study of OX40 agonist ivuxolimab in advanced cancers. Method: immunoSEQ multiplex PCR; TCRdb's copy keeps in-frame clones and lacks some. The table lists tens of thousands of clones, approximately 89% of them singletons. Sample: CD4+ or CD8+ T cells sorted from blood, taken in a trial of the OX40 agonist ivuxolimab. Receptors originate from an adult with an advanced solid tumor such as melanoma, head and neck, liver or kidney cancer. The CDR3 runs from the conserved cysteine through the conserved F or W. A D gene is named only where the DNA matches it firmly. The size of a clone is reported for some rows only, either as once, few or many, or as a class for expanded clones.

V	D	size	J	CDR3	DNA
TRBV5-5	.	.	TRBJ2-5	CASSLGGRGYTETQYF	TGTGCCAGCAGCTTGGGTGGCAGGGGTTATACAGAGACCCAGTACTTC
TRBV7-2	.	.	TRBJ2-2	CASSLESGAGELFF	TGTGCCAGCAGCTTGGAGTCTGGGGCCGGGGAGCTGTTTTTT
TRBV7-8	.	.	TRBJ1-5	CASSLMGLVSNQPQHF	TGTGCCAGCAGCTTAATGGGGCTGGTCAGCAATCAGCCCCAGCATTTT
TRBV25-1	TRBD1	.	TRBJ1-3	CASSSQGGLNTIYF	TGTGCCAGCAGTTCGCAGGGGGGGTTAAACACCATATATTTT
TRBV27	.	few	TRBJ1-2	CASKRVVGQGHYGYTF	TGTGCCAGCAAGAGGGTCGTGGGGCAGGGGCACTATGGCTACACCTTC
TRBV19	.	.	TRBJ2-7	CASSWSAGYEQYF	TGTGCCAGTAGTTGGTCGGCGGGGTACGAGCAGTACTTC
TRBV7-3	TRBD1	.	TRBJ2-7	CASSLTGVKGYEQYF	TGTGCCAGCAGCTTGACAGGGGTTAAGGGCTACGAGCAGTACTTC
TRBV15	TRBD2	.	TRBJ2-7	CATSRDVPGGIVDEQYF	TGTGCCACCAGCAGAGATGTACCGGGAGGCATTGTGGACGAGCAGTACTTC
TRBV18	TRBD1	.	TRBJ2-1	CASSPPGQGSSYNEQFF	TGTGCCAGCTCACCACCTGGACAGGGGAGCTCCTACAATGAGCAGTTCTTC
TRBV7-8	.	.	TRBJ2-3	CASSFSMYTQYF	TGTGCCAGCAGCTTCAGTATGTATACGCAGTATTTT
TRBV7-2	.	.	TRBJ1-2	CASSLGSEGSSYGYTF	TGTGCCAGCAGCTTAGGGTCGGAGGGATCTAGCTATGGCTACACCTTC
TRBV5-1	TRBD2	once	TRBJ2-1	CASSSLPAGAGNEQFF	TGCGCCAGCAGCTCCCTCCCAGCGGGAGCGGGAAATGAGCAGTTCTTC
TRBV6-1	.	.	TRBJ1-1	CASRRQTEAFF	TGTGCCTCACGGAGGCAAACTGAAGCTTTCTTT
TRBV18	.	.	TRBJ2-1	CASSPPKSPIYEQFF	TGTGCCAGCTCACCACCAAAGTCTCCGATCTATGAGCAGTTCTTC
TRBV5-1	.	.	TRBJ2-1	CASSLAPTNEQFF	TGCGCCAGCAGCTTGGCCCCAACCAATGAGCAGTTCTTC
TRBV14	.	.	TRBJ2-6	CASSSGASGANVLTF	TGTGCCAGCAGCTCGGGTGCCTCTGGGGCCAACGTCCTGACTTTC
TRBV7-2	TRBD1	.	TRBJ1-1	CASSWLGQGTEAFF	TGTGCCAGCAGCTGGCTTGGACAGGGCACTGAAGCTTTCTTT
TRBV7-6	TRBD2	.	TRBJ2-2	CASSSQAGGNTGELFF	TGTGCCAGCAGCTCCCAAGCGGGAGGTAACACCGGGGAGCTGTTTTTT
TRBV27	.	.	TRBJ2-7	CASSLRGRVYEQYF	TGTGCCAGCAGTTTAAGAGGAAGAGTTTACGAGCAGTACTTC
TRBV19	.	.	TRBJ1-2	CASSIRIGHGYTF	TGTGCCAGTAGTATTAGGATAGGTCATGGCTACACCTTC
TRBV5-1	.	.	TRBJ1-4	CASSLASTNEKLFF	TGCGCCAGCAGCTTGGCCTCAACTAATGAAAAACTGTTTTTT
TRBV6-5	.	few	TRBJ1-5	CASSSPREEQPQHF	TGTGCCAGCAGTTCCCCCCGAGAGGAGCAGCCCCAGCATTTT
TRBV21-1	.	.	TRBJ1-1	CASSKAKGYDPLPGTEAFF	TGTGCCAGCAGCAAAGCGAAGGGTTATGACCCCCTACCGGGCACTGAAGCTTTCTTT
TRBV4-2	.	.	TRBJ2-1	CASSLPGQEYNEQFF	TGTGCCAGCAGCCTACCGGGACAAGAGTACAATGAGCAGTTCTTC
TRBV19	.	.	TRBJ1-3	CASSPRGSRSGNTIYF	TGTGCCAGTAGCCCTCGGGGCAGCCGCTCTGGAAACACCATATATTTT
TRBV7-3	.	.	TRBJ1-2	CASSLSVQEGGYTF	TGTGCCAGCAGCTTAAGTGTTCAGGAGGGCGGCTACACCTTC
TRBV19	TRBD2	once	TRBJ2-1	CASSMSWRETHNEQFF	TGTGCCAGTAGTATGAGTTGGCGGGAGACCCACAATGAGCAGTTCTTC
TRBV18	TRBD1	.	TRBJ2-7	CASSPLDRDRPYEQYF	TGTGCCAGCTCCCCACTTGACCGGGACAGACCCTACGAGCAGTACTTC
TRBV6-4	.	.	TRBJ2-3	CASSQNGRGDTQYF	TGTGCCAGCAGCCAAAATGGGCGGGGAGATACGCAGTATTTT
TRBV6-6	.	.	TRBJ1-2	CASSLTGPYGYTF	TGTGCCAGCAGTCTCACAGGGCCTTATGGCTACACCTTC
TRBV28	.	.	TRBJ2-7	CASSLDGGFGEQYF	TGTGCCAGCAGTTTAGACGGTGGGTTCGGCGAGCAGTACTTC
TRBV6-1	TRBD1	.	TRBJ1-1	CASPPTRGLNTEAFF	TGTGCCAGTCCACCTACCAGGGGGCTGAACACTGAAGCTTTCTTT
TRBV2	.	.	TRBJ2-2	CASRQNRLGDLFF	TGTGCCAGCAGACAGAACAGGTTAGGGGACCTGTTTTTT
TRBV5-1	TRBD1	.	TRBJ1-3	CASSLGTTGVGNTIYF	TGCGCCAGCAGCTTGGGGACGACAGGGGTTGGAAACACCATATATTTT
TRBV4-2	.	.	TRBJ2-7	CASSPLANSGSYEQYF	TGTGCCAGCAGCCCCCTTGCCAACAGCGGGTCCTACGAGCAGTACTTC
TRBV20-1	.	.	TRBJ2-1	CSARTENQFF	TGCAGTGCTAGAACCGAAAATCAGTTCTTC
TRBV5-1	.	.	TRBJ2-3	CASSQNPGDTDTQYF	TGCGCCAGCAGCCAGAACCCCGGAGACACAGATACGCAGTATTTT
TRBV21-1	.	once	TRBJ1-5	CASSNKQPQHF	TGTGCCAGCAGCAATAAACAGCCCCAGCATTTT
TRBV25-1	.	once	TRBJ1-1	CASSEFKGGTEAFF	TGTGCCAGCAGTGAATTTAAGGGGGGCACTGAAGCTTTCTTT
TRBV7-3	.	once	TRBJ1-2	CASSPGGTRPYGYTF	TGTGCCAGCAGCCCCGGGGGGACAAGGCCCTATGGCTACACCTTC
TRBV6-6	.	once	TRBJ2-7	CASSFVRGSPTYEQYF	TGTGCCAGCAGTTTCGTCAGGGGATCGCCCACCTACGAGCAGTACTTC
TRBV29-1	TRBD2	.	TRBJ2-7	CSVGTSGFYEQYF	TGCAGCGTGGGGACTAGCGGGTTTTACGAGCAGTACTTC
TRBV7-8	.	.	TRBJ2-7	CASSLVSTGDLSYEQYF	TGTGCCAGCAGCTTAGTCTCGACTGGGGACCTCTCCTACGAGCAGTACTTC
TRBV11-1	TRBD1	.	TRBJ2-1	CASSVTGEVDEQFF	TGTGCCAGCAGTGTGACAGGGGAGGTCGATGAGCAGTTCTTC
TRBV7-2	TRBD2	once	TRBJ2-1	CASSLLGTSSYNEQFF	TGTGCCAGCAGCTTATTGGGGACTAGCTCCTACAATGAGCAGTTCTTC
TRBV7-2	TRBD2	.	TRBJ2-7	CASSFTTTGSGASYEQYF	TGTGCCAGCAGTTTTACGACTACGGGTAGCGGGGCTTCCTACGAGCAGTACTTC
TRBV19	.	.	TRBJ1-1	CASKLGDGVDTEAFF	TGTGCCAGTAAGTTGGGGGACGGGGTCGACACTGAAGCTTTCTTT
TRBV30	.	.	TRBJ1-5	CAWSIRDNQPQHF	TGTGCCTGGAGTATCAGGGATAATCAGCCCCAGCATTTT
TRBV29-1	TRBD1	.	TRBJ1-5	CSVVGQGGQPQHF	TGCAGCGTTGTGGGACAGGGGGGTCAGCCCCAGCATTTT
TRBV6-5	.	.	TRBJ1-1	CASIPLSGSTEAFF	TGTGCCAGCATTCCGCTTTCGGGGAGCACTGAAGCTTTCTTT
TRBV6-1	.	.	TRBJ2-2	CASSETGASGELFF	TGTGCCAGCAGTGAAACGGGGGCGAGCGGGGAGCTGTTTTTT
TRBV9	TRBD2	.	TRBJ2-5	CASSVEAGLRSTQYF	TGTGCCAGCAGCGTAGAAGCGGGACTTAGATCGACCCAGTACTTC
TRBV19	TRBD1	.	TRBJ2-7	CASSIKGQGALGYEQYF	TGTGCCAGTAGTATAAAGGGACAGGGGGCGCTGGGCTACGAGCAGTACTTC
TRBV5-1	.	.	TRBJ2-2	CASSFSGPANTGELFF	TGCGCCAGCAGCTTCAGCGGTCCCGCGAACACCGGGGAGCTGTTTTTT
TRBV4-2	TRBD1	.	TRBJ1-4	CASSGDRVNEKLFF	TGTGCCAGCAGCGGGGACAGAGTTAATGAAAAACTGTTTTTT